This is a list of T cell receptor beta chains from one sample in a study of beta chain features in type 1 diabetes. Only in-frame clones appear in the TCRdb table, and some are missing; sequencing was by immunoSEQ multiplex PCR. The sample has around 300,000 clones, 14% to 15% seen once. The source material was naive CD4+ T cells from blood. The receptors were sampled from a man between 18 and 29 years old with type 1 diabetes. Each CDR3 is given without its conserved first and last residue. Fields, in order: J gene, V gene, CDR3 protein.

TRBJ1-1,TRBV28,ASSLYGQGNTEAF
TRBJ2-1,TRBV28,ASSLVGGYNEQF
TRBJ2-1,TRBV28,ASITTRKSNEQF
TRBJ2-7,TRBV29-1,SVFGQGAYEQY
TRBJ2-3,TRBV9,ASSPWGRGLGTQY
TRBJ2-1,TRBV30,AWKLAGGYSYNEQF
TRBJ2-5,TRBV7-9,ASSPRETQY
TRBJ2-3,TRBV29-1,SVLDRVTDTQY
TRBJ2-7,TRBV28,ASSSSSYEQY
TRBJ2-7,TRBV28,ASSYPGLVGQY
TRBJ2-3,TRBV7-9,ASSLDLQDTQY
TRBJ2-3,TRBV6-5,ASGGSGVSDTQY
TRBJ1-1,TRBV15,ATSRDYRNTEAF
TRBJ2-3,TRBV7-2,ASSPLGLAETTDTQY
TRBJ2-7,TRBV18,ASSKGRIAGTYEQY
TRBJ1-2,TRBV30,AWSGGGGSRAGYT
TRBJ2-3,TRBV7-2,ASSSFTDTQY
TRBJ1-2,TRBV7-2,ASSQGQKHGYT
TRBJ2-1,TRBV5-4,ASSQTSSYNEQF
TRBJ2-1,TRBV7-8,ASSFRLAGYNEQF
TRBJ2-5,TRBV5-1,ASTVLGTDQETQY
TRBJ2-1,TRBV2,ASSIGAGMEQF
TRBJ2-7,TRBV7-2,ASSLAGLAGEY
TRBJ1-1,TRBV5-1,ASSLEGQGFGTEAF
TRBJ2-1,TRBV5-1,ASSLVPPGLAAEQF
TRBJ2-4,TRBV29-1,SVLGILRDQKNIQY
TRBJ1-5,TRBV28,ASSSGTGGVQPQH
TRBJ1-4,TRBV2,ASRSQGPAEKLF
TRBJ2-5,TRBV9,ASSVDRGQETQY
TRBJ2-1,TRBV5-6,ASSLHRVAANEQF
TRBJ1-2,TRBV7-2,ASSLTGEP
TRBJ1-6,TRBV2,ASLGQQRSPLH
TRBJ2-3,TRBV7-6,ASSLETPNTQY
TRBJ2-7,TRBV7-9,ASSLSGGRYEQY
TRBJ2-6,TRBV7-2,ASSQPPDRTSVLT
TRBJ2-3,TRBV7-9,ASSYRPGGTDTQY
TRBJ2-7,TRBV10-1,ASSPWTQGEQY
TRBJ2-1,TRBV5-1,ASSLGDRGNEQF
TRBJ1-1,TRBV10-3,AIGRTEMNTEAF
TRBJ2-3,TRBV10-1,ASSVRPGTDTQY
TRBJ1-5,TRBV27,ASSLRRLQPQH
TRBJ1-5,TRBV11-2,ASSPTRAQPQH
TRBJ1-1,TRBV7-9,ASSLRYNTEAF
TRBJ2-3,TRBV30,AWSRGRLAGGGTQY
TRBJ2-7,TRBV18,ASSPTSLYEQY
TRBJ1-2,TRBV2,ASSETPNYGYT
TRBJ1-1,TRBV15,ATSPGGQGTEAF
TRBJ2-1,TRBV18,ASSPRTSGDYNEQF
TRBJ1-1,TRBV28,ASRVEGMNTEAF
TRBJ2-5,TRBV27,ASSWDRTSFKY